One and the same sample provided the 29 T cell receptor beta chains below, sequenced in a study of long-term antiretroviral therapy in people with HIV. An immunoSEQ assay, version v3.0, was performed at survey level. Libraries were prepared by immunoSEQ multiplex PCR; TCRdb keeps only in-frame clonotypes and omits some of them. The sample has 20,000 to 30,000 clones; roughly 89% are singletons. Sequences were derived from unsorted PBMCs, sampled 1.8 years before starting antiretroviral therapy. The receptors shown here come from a man aged 45-65 years with HIV.

The rearrangement links TRBV2 to TRBJ1-5, with D unclear. V was cut by 4 bases and J by 0 bases, with 7 bases left in between. Germline V gives CDR1 SNHLY, CDR2 FYNNEI. The CDR3 loop spans 14 amino acids. The CDR3, as DNA: TGTGCCAGCAGTGCACAGAATAGCAATCAGCCCCAGCATTTT. It encodes CASSAQNSNQPQHF.

This clone was seen a single time. V and J are TRBV11-3 and TRBJ1-1, with D maybe TRBD1 (6 bases). Germline V gene data show CDR1 as SGHNT and CDR2 as YENEEA. V was pared by 0 bases and J by 0 bases, with 23 bases between. The CDR3 has 20 residues. The CDR3 DNA reads as TGTGCCAGCAGCTTAGACCGGGGTTACAGGGTTATAGGTATGAACACTGAAGCTTTCTTT. Translation: CASSLDRGYRVIGMNTEAFF.

The chain carries TRBV7-9 and TRBJ2-2; perhaps TRBD2 as D (5 bases). Germline CDR1 and CDR2: SEHNR and FQNEAQ (reference sequence). The CDR3 spans 17 residues. Deletions cut 1 base from V and 3 bases from J, with 15 bases between. Here the CDR3 reads CASSLGADRTYTGELFF. The CDR3 nucleotides read TGTGCCAGCAGCTTAGGAGCGGACCGAACGTACACCGGGGAGCTGTTTTTT.

The rearrangement links TRBV5-5 to TRBJ2-7; D uncertain. Germline-derived CDR1 and CDR2 are SGHKS and YYEKEE (reference sequence). V was trimmed by 7 bases and J by 3 bases, leaving 14 bases between them. The CDR3 is 13 residues long. The CDR3 sequence is CASDNRRSYEQYF. CDR3 in DNA: TGTGCCAGCGATAATCGACGGAGCTACGAGCAGTACTTC.

V usage is TRBV10-3 and J usage is TRBJ1-5, with D possibly matching TRBD1 (6 bases). The CDR3 loop spans 16 amino acids. CDR1 and CDR2 (germline): ENHRY, SYGVKD. The V and J ends lost 1 base and 6 bases respectively, with 16 bases between them. CDR3 nucleotides: TGTGCCATCAGTGAGTTAAACAGGGTCTTGGGTCAGCCCCAGCATTTT. Residues: CAISELNRVLGQPQHF.

This clone was found a few times. The chain recombines TRBV12-5 with TRBJ2-7; D is ambiguous. CDR1 is LGHNT and CDR2 is FRNRAP in the germline V gene. V was pared by 6 bases and J by 1 base, with 4 bases between. The CDR3 runs to 11 residues. In DNA form, the CDR3 reads TGTGCTAGTGGCCCATCCTACGAGCAGTACTTC. This encodes CASGPSYEQYF.

The rearrangement joins TRBV4-3 to TRBJ1-2, with 7 bases identical to TRBD1. The CDR3 totals 16 residues. J was trimmed by 0 bases and V by 1 base; bases with no gene match: 5. Looked up from germline, CDR1 is LGHNA and CDR2 is YSLEER. The DNA for the CDR3 is TGCGCCAGCAGCCAAGCGGGGGACAGCGCTAACTATGGCTACACCTTC. Amino acid sequence: CASSQAGDSANYGYTF.

This clone was seen a few times. The rearrangement joins TRBV7-6 to TRBJ1-5, with D unclear. Germline-derived CDR1 and CDR2 are SGHVS and FNYEAQ. V lost 1 base to trimming and J lost 6 bases, with 10 bases between them. This CDR3 comprises 14 residues. In DNA, the CDR3 is TGTGCCAGCAGCTTAGACATCACGGGTCAGCCCCAGCATTTT. Its translation: CASSLDITGQPQHF.

The chain carries TRBV6-1 and TRBJ2-1; tentatively, D is TRBD2 (6 bases). This CDR3 has 15 amino acids. Deletions cut 3 bases from V and 2 bases from J, with 11 bases between. Looked up from germline, CDR1 is MNHNS and CDR2 is SASEGT. CDR3: CASSELADTYNEQFF. The CDR3 region has the DNA TGTGCCAGCAGTGAGTTAGCGGATACCTACAATGAGCAGTTCTTC.

This chain joins TRBV5-6 and TRBJ2-1, with 14 bases aligning to TRBD2. V shed 4 bases, J shed 2 bases, and the junction held 5 bases outside the gene matches. From germline, CDR1 is SGHDT and CDR2 YYEEEE. This CDR3 has 17 amino acids. DNA for the CDR3: TGTGCCAGCAGCGACGGGACTAGCGGGAGACCCTACAATGAGCAGTTCTTC. Translated, it gives CASSDGTSGRPYNEQFF.

The chain employs TRBV29-1 and TRBJ1-5; D is perhaps TRBD1 (5 bases). Trimming left V 4 bases short and J 2 bases short, with 9 bases between. This CDR3 has 13 residues. Germline CDR1 reads SQVTM; CDR2 reads ANQGSEA. The CDR3 loop is CSVGEGRNQPQHF. The CDR3 DNA is TGCAGCGTTGGTGAGGGGCGCAATCAGCCCCAGCATTTT.

The V gene is TRBV19, the J gene TRBJ1-4, with 7 bases aligning to TRBD1. Germline V gives CDR1 LNHDA, CDR2 SQIVND (reference sequence). V was clipped by 3 bases and J by 2 bases; unmatched bases: 6. The CDR3 loop spans 16 amino acids. CDR3 sequence reads: CASSINRGSTNEKLFF. Here the CDR3 DNA reads TGTGCCAGTAGTATTAACAGGGGATCGACTAATGAAAAACTGTTTTTT.

This clone has just a few counts. The chain recombines TRBV28 with TRBJ1-2; D might be TRBD1 (6 bases). The germline V and J ends were trimmed by 3 bases and 2 bases, with 13 bases remaining between them. The CDR3 contains 15 residues. Per the germline V gene, CDR1 is MDHEN and CDR2 is SYDVKM. The CDR3 region is CASSFHRVRNYGYTF. CDR3 bases: TGTGCCAGCAGTTTCCACAGGGTTAGGAACTATGGCTACACCTTC.

The chain combines TRBV29-1 with TRBJ2-1, with 14 bases lining up with TRBD2. CDR3 length equals 16 residues. Per germline, CDR1 SQVTM and CDR2 ANQGSEA. J was trimmed by 5 bases and V by 7 bases; bases with no gene match: 10. CDR3 DNA sequence: TGCAGCGGGGGACTAGCGGGGGACCTTTATAACAATGAGCAGTTCTTC. Protein sequence: CSGGLAGDLYNNEQFF.

The chain links TRBV9 to TRBJ1-4; D unclear. This CDR3 spans 15 amino acids. Germline values: CDR1 SGDLS, CDR2 YYNGEE. V lost 4 bases and J 8 bases, leaving 18 bases between the germline ends. CDR3 DNA sequence: TGTGCCAGCAGCCTGAACAGCTACCCGGGCGAAAAACTGTTTTTT. As protein: CASSLNSYPGEKLFF.

The chain recombines TRBV29-1 with TRBJ1-1; D gene ambiguous. V dropped 0 bases and J dropped 1 base, with 9 bases sitting between them. This CDR3 is 14 amino acids long. CDR1 is SQVTM, CDR2 ANQGSEA, per germline. CDR3 sequence (DNA): TGCAGCGTTGAAGATTGGCGGGCGAACACTGAAGCTTTCTTT. Its translation is CSVEDWRANTEAFF.

The CDR3 DNA reads TGCGCCAGCAGCCACCCTAGACTGGCGGGGAACAATGAGCAGTTCTTC. As protein: CASSHPRLAGNNEQFF. This chain uses TRBV4-1 with TRBJ2-1, with D possibly TRBD2 on 6 matching bases. Per the germline V gene, CDR1 is MGHRA and CDR2 is YSYEKL. The CDR3 covers 16 residues. The V end lost 3 bases, the J end lost 5 bases, and 17 bases lay between the germline ends.

The chain carries TRBV15 and TRBJ2-2; D might be TRBD1 or TRBD2, each matching 6 bases. The germline V and J ends were trimmed by 6 bases and 3 bases, with 14 bases remaining between them. Germline loops: CDR1 LNHNV, CDR2 YYDKDF (reference sequence). The CDR3 runs 15 residues. The CDR3 bases are TGTGCCACCAGAGGGGGACTTAGTGACACCGGGGAGCTGTTTTTT. It yields the protein CATRGGLSDTGELFF.

This clone was observed a few times. This chain joins TRBV2 and TRBJ2-7, with D possibly called TRBD1 or TRBD2 (5 bases each). Germline CDR1 reads SNHLY; CDR2 reads FYNNEI. CDR3 length equals 13 residues. The V and J ends lost 5 bases and 3 bases respectively, with 11 bases between them. Here the CDR3 DNA reads TGTGCCAGCAGTTCGGGGACCCGCTACGAGCAGTACTTC. Encoded protein: CASSSGTRYEQYF. The entire variable domain, with the rest obtained from reference TRBV2 and TRBJ2-7, is as follows: EPEVTQTPSHQVTQMGQEVILRCVPISNHLYFYWYRQILGQKVEFLVSFYNNEISEKSEIFDDQFSVERPDGSNFTLKIRSTKLEDSAMYFCASSSGTRYEQYFGPGTRLTVT.

The chain joins TRBV7-9 to TRBJ2-7; D is ambiguous. Trimming stripped 5 bases from V and 3 bases from J, with 11 bases between. CDR1 and CDR2 from the germline V gene are SEHNR and FQNEAQ (reference sequence). The length of the CDR3 is 13 residues. In nucleotides, the CDR3 is TGTGCCAGCAGCGCTTCTGGATTCTACGAGCAGTACTTC. It yields the protein CASSASGFYEQYF.

V gene TRBV2 combines with J gene TRBJ2-1; possible D gene TRBD1, 6 bases. Looked up from germline, CDR1 is SNHLY and CDR2 is FYNNEI. CDR3 length: 14 residues. V lost 2 bases to trimming and J lost 5 bases, with 10 bases between them. The CDR3 coding sequence is TGTGCCAGCAGTGAAAACAGGGCAAACAATGAGCAGTTCTTC. It is translated as CASSENRANNEQFF. The full variable domain, rest sourced from reference TRBV2 and TRBJ2-1, is EPEVTQTPSHQVTQMGQEVILRCVPISNHLYFYWYRQILGQKVEFLVSFYNNEISEKSEIFDDQFSVERPDGSNFTLKIRSTKLEDSAMYFCASSENRANNEQFFGPGTRLTVL.

J is TRBJ2-3 and V is TRBV30, with TRBD2 matching over 9 bases. The V and J ends lost 0 bases and 1 base, in that order; junction bases with no gene match: 8. CDR1 GTSNPN and CDR2 SVGIG come from the germline V gene (reference sequence). The CDR3 has 17 amino acids. This chain's CDR3 is CAWSVQLTSGRTDTQYF. For the CDR3, the DNA is TGTGCCTGGAGTGTACAGTTGACTAGCGGCCGCACAGATACGCAGTATTTT.

This clone is a singleton in its sample. The chain joins TRBV28 to TRBJ1-3, with 7 bases fitting TRBD1. CDR1 MDHEN and CDR2 SYDVKM come from the germline V gene. The CDR3 has 15 amino acids. V lost 1 base, J lost 2 bases, and 2 bases stayed unmatched. The CDR3 here is CASSLLGTAGNTIYF. The CDR3, as DNA: TGTGCCAGCAGTTTATTAGGGACAGCTGGAAACACCATATATTTT.

The chain recombines TRBV19 with TRBJ2-3; D may be TRBD1 (7 bases). Trimming removed 6 bases at V and 10 bases at J, with 14 bases between. This CDR3 has 12 amino acids. The germline CDR1 and CDR2 sequences are LNHDA and SQIVND (reference sequence). The CDR3 DNA sequence: TGTGCCAGTAGCCCCAGGGGGGACCCGCAGTATTTT. This codes for CASSPRGDPQYF.

The chain employs TRBV7-9 and TRBJ1-6; D possibly corresponds to TRBD1 (6 bases). The CDR3 has 16 residues. From germline, CDR1 is SEHNR and CDR2 FQNEAQ (reference sequence). Trimming took off 5 bases at V and 8 bases at J, with 19 bases between the two ends. CDR3 sequence reads: CASSGISDRSDSPLHF. The CDR3 coding sequence is TGTGCCAGCAGCGGCATTTCCGACAGGTCGGATTCACCCCTCCACTTT.

CDR3 amino acids: CASSPGQGAIDTQYF. The CDR3 DNA follows: TGTGCCAGCAGCCCGGGACAGGGGGCGATAGATACGCAGTATTTT. The chain links TRBV11-3 to TRBJ2-3; TRBD1 matches at 12 bases. V was pared by 5 bases and J by 5 bases, with 5 bases of the junction left unmatched. Germline CDR1 is SGHNT and CDR2 is YENEEA. The CDR3 extends over 15 amino acids.

V gene TRBV6-5 combines with J gene TRBJ2-1; TRBD2 aligns across 7 bases. Trimming removed 2 bases from V and 6 bases from J; junction bases left unmatched: 7. The CDR3 is made up of 15 amino acids. Germline lookup yields CDR1 MNHEY and CDR2 SVGAGI. In DNA form, the CDR3 reads TGTGCCAGCAGTTACGAGGGAGGGCTATTCAATGAGCAGTTCTTC. This sequence encodes CASSYEGGLFNEQFF.

The chain joins TRBV10-2 to TRBJ1-5, with a tentative D call TRBD1 (5 bases). CDR1 is WSHSY and CDR2 is SAAADI in the germline V gene. The CDR3 spans 14 residues. V lost 7 bases and J 7 bases, leaving 17 bases between the germline ends. CDR3 amino acids: CASTPSSRDQPQHF. Here the CDR3 DNA reads TGCGCCAGCACCCCTTCGTCGAGGGACCAGCCCCAGCATTTT.

V is TRBV6-1 and J is TRBJ2-7, with 9 bases identical to TRBD1. This CDR3 comprises 13 residues. The junction had 2 bases not matched to a gene; V was cut back by 6 bases and J by 2 bases. Looked up from germline, CDR1 is MNHNS and CDR2 is SASEGT. The DNA for the CDR3 is TGTGCCAGCAGAACAGGGGGCACCTACGAGCAGTACTTC. This sequence encodes CASRTGGTYEQYF.